This T cell receptor beta chain was documented in a study of blood T cell repertoires in COVID-19. The CDR3 sequence is 12 residues long. J lost 6 bases, V lost 9 bases, and 7 bases had no gene match. The germline V gene has CDR1 SGHTA and CDR2 FQGTGA. Sequencing was performed with immunoSEQ multiplex PCR; in TCRdb, only in-frame clones are kept and a portion is missing. The data contain under 300,000 clones, roughly 77% of them seen just once; the ten biggest clones take up about 3.1%. The sample comprised peripheral blood. The chain is built from TRBV7-3 and TRBJ1-2; TRBD1 matches at 7 bases. The receptor was isolated from a woman of 80 years or more with acute or convalescent COVID-19. CDR3 in amino acids: CASRGGADGYTF. The CDR3 bases are TGTGCCAGTAGAGGGGGCGCAGATGGCTACACCTTC. Supplemented by reference TRBV7-3 and TRBJ1-2, the full variable domain reads GAGVSQTPSNKVTEKGKYVELRCDPISGHTALYWYRQSLGQGPEFLIYFQGTGAADDSGLPNDRFFAVRPEGSVSTLKIQRTERGDSAVYLCASRGGADGYTFGSGTRLTVV.